The rows below give T cell receptor beta chains drawn from one sample of a study of tumor-infiltrating lymphocytes in localized non-small cell lung cancer. Some clones are missing from TCRdb's copy, which holds only in-frame ones; the method was immunoSEQ multiplex PCR. Here the sample spans roughly 9,900 clones, around 63% being singletons. Sequencing was carried out using lung tumor tissue. Receptors were obtained from a human donor with non-small cell lung cancer. The CDR3 runs from the conserved cysteine through the conserved F or W. The D gene is left open where the match is weak. Size tells how often a clone was seen (once, few, many) or the class of an expanded clone, and some rows leave it out.

D	J	V	size	CDR3	DNA
.	TRBJ2-5	TRBV5-1	.	CASSLDRGGETQYF	TGCGCCAGCAGCTTGGACAGGGGAGGGGAGACCCAGTACTTC
.	TRBJ2-5	TRBV7-6	.	CASSLGPTETQYF	TGTGCCAGCAGCCTGGGACCGACAGAGACCCAGTACTTC
TRBD2	TRBJ2-1	TRBV5-1	few	CASSLERGAYNEQFF	TGCGCCAGCAGCTTGGAGCGGGGGGCCTACAATGAGCAGTTCTTC
.	TRBJ1-1	TRBV5-5	large	CASSLQRMNTEAFF	TGTGCCAGCAGCTTGCAGAGGATGAACACTGAAGCTTTCTTT
.	TRBJ1-5	TRBV5-6	.	CASSLGAGWDQPQHF	TGTGCCAGCAGCTTGGGTGCAGGGTGGGATCAGCCCCAGCATTTT
.	TRBJ1-3	TRBV27	.	CASSANSGNTIYF	TGTGCCAGCAGTGCAAATTCTGGAAACACCATATATTTT
.	TRBJ1-6	TRBV11-2	.	CASSLDRALDSPLHF	TGTGCCAGCAGCTTAGACAGAGCTCTGGATTCACCCCTCCACTTT
.	TRBJ1-1	TRBV5-4	.	CASSSATGRTEAFF	TGTGCCAGCAGCTCCGCCACAGGGAGAACTGAAGCTTTCTTT
.	TRBJ2-7	TRBV7-9	few	CASSRYSGYEQYF	TGTGCCAGCAGCAGGTATAGCGGCTACGAGCAGTACTTC
.	TRBJ2-3	TRBV7-2	few	CASSLASSTDTQYF	TGTGCCAGCAGTTTAGCGTCTAGCACAGATACGCAGTATTTT
TRBD2	TRBJ2-7	TRBV11-2	few	CASSSGTNYEQYF	TGTGCCAGCAGCTCCGGGACTAACTACGAGCAGTACTTC
.	TRBJ1-2	TRBV5-6	.	CASSLQSSSLGGYTF	TGTGCCAGCAGCTTGCAGTCCAGCTCCTTGGGTGGCTACACCTTC
.	TRBJ2-5	TRBV5-6	.	CASSLIWGAVQETQYF	TGTGCCAGCAGCTTGATATGGGGAGCCGTACAAGAGACCCAGTACTTC
.	TRBJ1-4	TRBV4-3	.	CASSPVTGNEKLFF	TGCGCCAGCAGCCCAGTCACAGGGAATGAAAAACTGTTTTTT
.	TRBJ1-1	TRBV9	once	CASSVGSYLSSEAFF	TGTGCCAGCAGCGTAGGTTCATACCTCAGTTCTGAAGCTTTCTTT
TRBD2	TRBJ2-5	TRBV7-9	once	CASSSPQLAGEYQETQYF	TGTGCCAGCAGCTCCCCCCAACTAGCGGGGGAGTACCAAGAGACCCAGTACTTC
.	TRBJ1-4	TRBV27	.	CASTPPRGEKLFF	TGTGCCAGCACTCCTCCCAGGGGTGAAAAACTGTTTTTT
TRBD1	TRBJ2-1	TRBV11-3	.	CASSPRQGAYNEQFF	TGTGCCAGCAGCCCTAGACAGGGGGCCTACAATGAGCAGTTCTTC
TRBD2	TRBJ2-3	TRBV11-2	.	CASRPGLAGTDTQYF	TGTGCCAGCAGACCGGGACTAGCGGGCACAGATACGCAGTATTTT
TRBD1	TRBJ1-4	TRBV4-3	.	CASSRGGTVDEKLFF	TGCGCCAGCAGCCGAGGCGGGACAGTCGATGAAAAACTGTTTTTT
.	TRBJ2-1	TRBV5-1	.	CASKGGRTYNEQFF	TGCGCCAGCAAGGGAGGTAGAACCTACAATGAGCAGTTCTTC
.	TRBJ2-7	TRBV7-9	.	CAGTLSEQYF	TGTGCCGGAACTCTCTCCGAGCAGTACTTC
.	TRBJ2-7	TRBV7-2	.	CASSPRLGHYEQYF	TGTGCCAGCAGCCCACGACTAGGGCACTACGAGCAGTACTTC
TRBD2	TRBJ2-7	TRBV7-2	.	CASSPRGAEGLVFEQYF	TGTGCCAGCAGCCCTAGGGGGGCAGAGGGACTAGTATTCGAGCAGTACTTC
TRBD1	TRBJ2-7	TRBV6-5	.	CASSRQGLEQYF	TGTGCCAGCAGTAGACAGGGTCTGGAGCAGTACTTC
TRBD1	TRBJ2-3	TRBV11-3	.	CASATGGYTDTQYF	TGTGCCTCTGCGACAGGGGGGTACACAGATACGCAGTATTTT